The rows below give T cell receptor beta chains drawn from one sample of a study of cytomegalovirus exposure and HLA in healthy donors. Some clones are missing from TCRdb's copy, which holds only in-frame ones; the method was immunoSEQ multiplex PCR. The sample holds 190,000 or so clones; more than 75% are singletons and the top ten take approximately 0.39%. Sequenced input: PBMCs. These receptors were collected from a male donor in good health and CMV-seropositive. CDR3s include the opening cysteine and the closing phenylalanine or tryptophan. D genes are given only for firm matches. Expanded clones are given a class, and other clones once, few, many or no size at all.

clone size: -
CDR3 length: 11
D gene: -
V gene: TRBV7-2
J gene: TRBJ2-5
CDR3 protein: CASSSKETQYF
CDR3 DNA: TGTGCCAGCAGCTCCAAAGAGACCCAGTACTTC

clone size: -
CDR3 length: 15
D gene: TRBD1
V gene: TRBV11-2
J gene: TRBJ1-1
CDR3 protein: CASSLTGQGYTEAFF
CDR3 DNA: TGTGCCAGCAGCTTAACCGGACAGGGGTATACTGAAGCTTTCTTT

clone size: -
CDR3 length: 15
D gene: TRBD1
V gene: TRBV4-2
J gene: TRBJ1-5
CDR3 protein: CASSREDRGNQPQHF
CDR3 DNA: TGTGCCAGCAGCCGGGAGGACAGGGGGAATCAGCCCCAGCATTTT

clone size: -
CDR3 length: 13
D gene: -
V gene: TRBV9
J gene: TRBJ1-2
CDR3 protein: CASSPDRYYGYTF
CDR3 DNA: TGTGCCAGCAGCCCCGACAGATACTATGGCTACACCTTC

clone size: -
CDR3 length: 13
D gene: -
V gene: TRBV2
J gene: TRBJ2-4
CDR3 protein: CASLAEFKNIQYF
CDR3 DNA: TGTGCCAGTCTTGCCGAGTTTAAAAACATTCAGTACTTC

clone size: -
CDR3 length: 14
D gene: -
V gene: TRBV19
J gene: TRBJ2-1
CDR3 protein: CASSISRGANEQFF
CDR3 DNA: TGTGCCAGTAGTATATCCAGGGGGGCCAATGAGCAGTTCTTC

clone size: -
CDR3 length: 16
D gene: TRBD1
V gene: TRBV6-5
J gene: TRBJ2-7
CDR3 protein: CASSYSPPGQGYEQYF
CDR3 DNA: TGTGCCAGCAGTTACTCTCCACCGGGACAGGGCTACGAGCAGTACTTC

clone size: -
CDR3 length: 15
D gene: TRBD2
V gene: TRBV11-2
J gene: TRBJ2-6
CDR3 protein: CASSPSFGTTEELTF
CDR3 DNA: TGTGCCAGCAGCCCAAGTTTTGGGACTACTGAGGAACTGACTTTC

clone size: -
CDR3 length: 14
D gene: -
V gene: TRBV11-3
J gene: TRBJ2-3
CDR3 protein: CASSQGSATDTQYF
CDR3 DNA: TGTGCCAGCAGCCAGGGATCAGCCACAGATACGCAGTATTTT

clone size: -
CDR3 length: 16
D gene: TRBD2
V gene: TRBV4-3
J gene: TRBJ2-1
CDR3 protein: CASSQRSSGGAAEQFF
CDR3 DNA: TGCGCCAGCAGCCAACGGTCTAGCGGGGGGGCCGCTGAGCAGTTCTTC

clone size: -
CDR3 length: 13
D gene: TRBD2
V gene: TRBV7-9
J gene: TRBJ2-1
CDR3 protein: CASSFWGGSEQFF
CDR3 DNA: TGTGCCAGCAGCTTTTGGGGGGGAAGTGAGCAGTTCTTC

clone size: -
CDR3 length: 15
D gene: TRBD1
V gene: TRBV7-9
J gene: TRBJ2-3
CDR3 protein: CSSSLVGTGGGTQYF
CDR3 DNA: TGTTCCAGCAGCTTAGTAGGGACAGGGGGCGGTACGCAGTATTTT

clone size: -
CDR3 length: 13
D gene: -
V gene: TRBV5-6
J gene: TRBJ1-6
CDR3 protein: CASSGAGGAPLHF
CDR3 DNA: TGTGCCAGCAGCGGGGCCGGAGGGGCACCCCTCCACTTT

clone size: -
CDR3 length: 15
D gene: -
V gene: TRBV19
J gene: TRBJ1-5
CDR3 protein: CASSIDPRGNQPQHF
CDR3 DNA: TGTGCCAGTAGTATAGATCCCCGGGGCAATCAGCCCCAGCATTTT

clone size: few
CDR3 length: 14
D gene: TRBD1
V gene: TRBV18
J gene: TRBJ2-3
CDR3 protein: CASSRGTDADTQYF
CDR3 DNA: TGTGCCAGCTCACGTGGGACAGACGCAGATACGCAGTATTTT

clone size: -
CDR3 length: 14
D gene: -
V gene: TRBV4-2
J gene: TRBJ2-7
CDR3 protein: CASSQDARTYEQYF
CDR3 DNA: TGTGCCAGCAGCCAAGATGCTAGAACCTACGAGCAGTACTTC

clone size: -
CDR3 length: 14
D gene: TRBD1
V gene: TRBV19
J gene: TRBJ1-4
CDR3 protein: CASRGDRGTEKLFF
CDR3 DNA: TGTGCCAGTAGAGGGGACAGGGGGACTGAAAAACTGTTTTTT

clone size: -
CDR3 length: 15
D gene: TRBD1
V gene: TRBV9
J gene: TRBJ1-2
CDR3 protein: CASSPGGLGPYGYTF
CDR3 DNA: TGTGCCAGCAGTCCAGGGGGCCTGGGGCCCTATGGCTACACCTTC

clone size: -
CDR3 length: 14
D gene: -
V gene: TRBV5-4
J gene: TRBJ2-2
CDR3 protein: CASRDWSNTGELFF
CDR3 DNA: TGTGCCAGCAGGGACTGGTCGAACACCGGGGAGCTGTTTTTT

clone size: few
CDR3 length: 15
D gene: -
V gene: TRBV7-9
J gene: TRBJ1-2
CDR3 protein: CASSAMTAGEYGYTF
CDR3 DNA: TGTGCCAGCAGCGCGATGACAGCAGGGGAATATGGCTACACCTTC

clone size: -
CDR3 length: 13
D gene: TRBD1
V gene: TRBV11-2
J gene: TRBJ1-2
CDR3 protein: CASSSGTAERYTF
CDR3 DNA: TGTGCCAGCAGCTCCGGGACAGCTGAACGCTACACCTTC

clone size: -
CDR3 length: 13
D gene: -
V gene: TRBV6-4
J gene: TRBJ1-1
CDR3 protein: CASSERQSTEAFF
CDR3 DNA: TGTGCCAGCAGTGAGCGGCAGAGCACTGAAGCTTTCTTT

clone size: -
CDR3 length: 16
D gene: TRBD1
V gene: TRBV9
J gene: TRBJ1-2
CDR3 protein: CASSPEGAAFPGGYTF
CDR3 DNA: TGTGCCAGCAGCCCCGAGGGGGCGGCCTTCCCAGGTGGCTACACCTTC

clone size: -
CDR3 length: 18
D gene: -
V gene: TRBV9
J gene: TRBJ2-1
CDR3 protein: CASSVGGAAGFIVNEQFF
CDR3 DNA: TGTGCCAGCAGCGTAGGAGGTGCAGCCGGGTTCATAGTCAATGAGCAGTTCTTC

clone size: -
CDR3 length: 12
D gene: -
V gene: TRBV5-6
J gene: TRBJ2-7
CDR3 protein: CASSLMSDEQYF
CDR3 DNA: TGTGCCAGCAGCTTGATGAGCGACGAGCAGTACTTC

clone size: -
CDR3 length: 15
D gene: -
V gene: TRBV19
J gene: TRBJ1-1
CDR3 protein: CASSIMAPGNTEAFF
CDR3 DNA: TGTGCCAGTAGTATTATGGCGCCAGGCAACACTGAAGCTTTCTTT

clone size: -
CDR3 length: 14
D gene: -
V gene: TRBV28
J gene: TRBJ1-1
CDR3 protein: CASSLAGLGTEAFF
CDR3 DNA: TGTGCCAGCAGTTTAGCAGGGTTGGGCACTGAAGCTTTCTTT

clone size: -
CDR3 length: 15
D gene: TRBD2
V gene: TRBV11-2
J gene: TRBJ2-7
CDR3 protein: CASSTRLAGSVEQYF
CDR3 DNA: TGTGCCAGCAGCACAAGACTAGCGGGATCGGTCGAGCAGTACTTC

clone size: few
CDR3 length: 16
D gene: TRBD2
V gene: TRBV28
J gene: TRBJ2-7
CDR3 protein: CASSFLLAGGPDEQYF
CDR3 DNA: TGTGCCAGCAGTTTCCTGCTAGCGGGAGGGCCCGACGAGCAGTACTTC

clone size: few
CDR3 length: 14
D gene: -
V gene: TRBV6-5
J gene: TRBJ1-5
CDR3 protein: CASSSTKPGQPQHF
CDR3 DNA: TGTGCCAGCAGTTCCACAAAACCGGGGCAGCCCCAGCATTTT

clone size: -
CDR3 length: 17
D gene: -
V gene: TRBV11-2
J gene: TRBJ2-2
CDR3 protein: CASSLGLREVSSGELFF
CDR3 DNA: TGTGCCAGCAGCTTGGGGCTGAGGGAGGTTTCTTCCGGGGAGCTGTTTTTT

clone size: -
CDR3 length: 14
D gene: -
V gene: TRBV4-2
J gene: TRBJ1-5
CDR3 protein: CASSQDGGNQPQHF
CDR3 DNA: TGTGCCAGCAGCCAAGATGGGGGGAATCAGCCCCAGCATTTT

clone size: -
CDR3 length: 16
D gene: -
V gene: TRBV6-1
J gene: TRBJ2-5
CDR3 protein: CASSGRQTYYQETQYF
CDR3 DNA: TGTGCCAGCAGTGGAAGACAGACTTATTACCAAGAGACCCAGTACTTC

clone size: few
CDR3 length: 15
D gene: -
V gene: TRBV5-6
J gene: TRBJ2-7
CDR3 protein: CASSGLIGLTGEQYF
CDR3 DNA: TGTGCCAGCAGCGGGCTTATAGGGCTGACGGGGGAGCAGTACTTC

clone size: -
CDR3 length: 12
D gene: TRBD1
V gene: TRBV10-3
J gene: TRBJ2-7
CDR3 protein: CAAGQGAEEQYF
CDR3 DNA: TGTGCCGCCGGACAGGGGGCAGAAGAGCAGTACTTC